This T cell receptor (beta chain) is from a study of blood T cell repertoires in COVID-19. Study context: COVID-19 samples collected from the United States, Italy and Spain covered acute and convalescent phases. PBMCs, B-cell-depleted T cells, or T cells provided the cDNA or gDNA that made up the material.

V lost 3 bases, J lost 0 bases, and 12 bases lay in between. From germline, CDR1 is SGHRS and CDR2 YFSETQ. The CDR3 consists of 15 residues. This table comes from immunoSEQ multiplex PCR, and its TCRdb copy is limited to in-frame clones, with some not included. The data hold more than 250,000 clones, with 88% observed a single time. Seattle patients were enrolled while actively infected and followed longitudinally. The sequence came from a woman younger than 45 with COVID-19, enrolled during active disease. The sample consisted of peripheral blood. V and J are TRBV5-1 and TRBJ1-1; perhaps TRBD1 as D (6 bases). The CDR3 region is CASSYKQGLNTEAFF. The CDR3 bases are TGCGCCAGCAGCTACAAACAGGGCCTGAACACTGAAGCTTTCTTT.